The 17 T cell receptor beta chains listed next were all sequenced from one sample in a study of blood T cell repertoires in COVID-19. The assay was immunoSEQ multiplex PCR, and TCRdb's table has in-frame clones only and misses some. The repertoire has approximately 140,000 clones, approximately 82% of them found once; the top ten carry about 1.4%. Sample: peripheral blood. The receptors were gathered from a human donor in a cohort sampled during active COVID-19.

The chain is built from TRBV2 and TRBJ1-5, with no clear D. Trimming took 6 bases from V and 1 from J, leaving 16 bases between them. There are 16 residues in the CDR3. Germline CDR1 is SNHLY and CDR2 is FYNNEI. The CDR3 is CASSRRWGGSNQPQHF. The CDR3 DNA sequence: TGTGCCAGCAGCCGAAGATGGGGAGGGAGCAATCAGCCCCAGCATTTT.

V gene TRBV6-5 combines with J gene TRBJ2-4, with TRBD1 as a possible D gene (6 bases). Germline CDR1 and CDR2: MNHEY and SVGAGI. This CDR3 is built from 15 residues. Trimming removed 7 bases at V and 4 bases at J, with 17 bases between. The CDR3 loop is CASKLAPGQKNIQYF. The CDR3, as DNA: TGTGCCAGCAAATTGGCACCGGGACAAAAAAACATTCAGTACTTC.

The DNA of the CDR3 is TGTGCCAGCAGTCGGGGAAGGAAGATGAACACTGAAGCTTTCTTT. Translated: CASSRGRKMNTEAFF. V usage is TRBV27 and J usage is TRBJ1-1, with D hard to call. CDR3 length: 15 residues. V lost 5 bases to trimming and J lost 0 bases, with 13 bases between them. Germline V gene lookup returns CDR1 MNHEY and CDR2 SMNVEV (reference sequence).

For this clone: Other DNA sequences of this sample code for an identical CDR3. The chain recombines TRBV7-2 with TRBJ2-1, with D perhaps matching TRBD1 (5 bases). V shed 5 bases and J shed 1 base, with 6 bases lying between them. Germline assignment: CDR1 SGHTA and CDR2 FQGNSA. This CDR3 has 13 amino acids. Here the CDR3 reads CASSQGSYNEQFF. In DNA, the CDR3 is TGTGCCAGCAGCCAGGGTTCCTACAATGAGCAGTTCTTC.

The rearrangement links TRBV7-8 to TRBJ1-1, with 7 nucleotides matching TRBD1. In germline, CDR1 is SGHVS, CDR2 FQNEAQ. After removal of 5 bases from V and 6 bases from J, the junction contained 9 bases not matched to a gene. The CDR3 has 14 amino acids. The CDR3 here is CASSPRGRRSEAFF. The CDR3 DNA reads as TGTGCCAGCAGCCCTAGGGGGCGGAGGTCTGAAGCTTTCTTT.

The J gene is TRBJ1-1, the V gene TRBV12-3 or TRBV12-4; the D gene is possibly TRBD1 (5 bases). The germline V and J ends were trimmed by 6 bases and 4 bases, with 6 bases remaining between them. This CDR3 spans 11 amino acids. The CDR3 DNA reads TGTGCCAGCAGGGGGGGCACTGAAGCTTTCTTT. Protein sequence: CASRGGTEAFF.

The CDR3 DNA sequence: TGCAGTGCTCGTGTAGGACCCCAGGGTTATAATTCACCCCTCCACTTT. It translates to CSARVGPQGYNSPLHF. The gene calls are TRBV20-1 and TRBJ1-6, with D possibly matching TRBD1 (5 bases). The CDR3 extends over 16 amino acids. Trimming stripped 5 bases from V and 4 bases from J, with 18 bases between. Per germline, CDR1 DFQATT and CDR2 SNEGSKA (reference sequence).

This chain joins TRBV4-1 and TRBJ1-1, with D possibly matching TRBD1 (6 bases). Trimming cost V 4 bases and J 13 bases, with 19 bases left between them. The CDR3 loop spans 13 amino acids. Per germline, CDR1 MGHRA and CDR2 YSYEKL. CDR3: CASSPRQEARGFF. CDR3 coding DNA: TGCGCCAGCAGCCCCCGACAGGAGGCCAGGGGTTTCTTT.

This chain joins TRBV10-3 and TRBJ2-1; TRBD2 matches 12 bases. This CDR3 spans 15 amino acids. Trimming cost V 4 bases and J 7 bases; bases outside gene matches: 5. Germline V lookup: CDR1 ENHRY, CDR2 SYGVKD. As DNA, the CDR3 is TGTGCCATCAGTGCGCTAGCGGGAGGGACGAATGAGCAGTTCTTC. This translates into CAISALAGGTNEQFF.

V gene TRBV14 combines with J gene TRBJ1-3, with D maybe TRBD1 (5 bases). V lost 4 bases to trimming and J lost 5 bases, with 12 bases between them. Germline V CDR1 and CDR2: SGHDN, FVKESK. This CDR3 comprises 14 residues. The CDR3 region is CASSPRGSRNTIYF. DNA of the CDR3: TGTGCCAGCAGCCCCCGGGGGTCCAGAAACACCATATATTTT.

The V gene is TRBV5-4, the J gene TRBJ1-1; TRBD1 aligns across 8 bases. V gave up 3 bases and J gave up 5 bases; unmatched junction bases: 6. The CDR3 totals 14 residues. Germline-derived CDR1 and CDR2 are SGHNT and YYREEE (reference sequence). This CDR3 is CASSSDRGGTEAFF. The CDR3 DNA follows: TGTGCCAGCAGCTCTGACAGGGGTGGGACTGAAGCTTTCTTT.

This chain links TRBV7-2 with TRBJ2-5; TRBD2 might be the D (6 bases). The V and J ends lost 5 bases and 7 bases respectively, with 20 bases between them. Germline assignment: CDR1 SGHTA and CDR2 FQGNSA. The CDR3 extends over 15 amino acids. The CDR3 is CASSRPDLAEWTQYF. The DNA for the CDR3 is TGTGCCAGCAGCCGGCCTGATTTAGCGGAGTGGACCCAGTACTTC.

This clone appeared once. The gene calls are TRBV7-2 and TRBJ2-3, with 8 nucleotides matching TRBD1. Unmatched junction bases numbered 5, after V lost 5 bases and J lost 1 base. Germline assignment: CDR1 SGHTA and CDR2 FQGNSA. CDR3 length: 15 amino acids. CDR3 sequence (DNA): TGTGCCAGCAGCCCAGGGGGCTGGCGCACAGATACGCAGTATTTT. Protein sequence: CASSPGGWRTDTQYF.

The chain couples TRBV5-1 to TRBJ1-1; TRBD1 matches at 8 bases. The junction had 19 bases not matched to a gene; V was cut back by 6 bases and J by 3 bases. Germline-derived CDR1 and CDR2 are SGHRS and YFSETQ. CDR3 size: 18 residues. The DNA of the CDR3 is TGCGCCAGCACCTCCGCCCGCAGGGGGGGGACAGGCCACACTGAAGCTTTCTTT. It yields the protein CASTSARRGGTGHTEAFF.

The rearrangement joins TRBV30 to TRBJ1-1, with 11 bases matching TRBD1. Looked up from germline, CDR1 is GTSNPN and CDR2 is SVGIG (reference sequence). This CDR3 region has 14 residues. Germline trimming cut 4 bases from V and 5 bases from J; bases unmatched to any gene: 6. The CDR3 loop reads CAWKKGQGGTEAFF. CDR3 DNA: TGTGCCTGGAAAAAGGGACAGGGGGGAACTGAAGCTTTCTTT.

The chain employs TRBV3-1 (or the pseudogene TRBV3-2) and TRBJ1-1, with D possibly being TRBD1 (6 bases). Germline assignment: CDR1 LGHDT and CDR2 YNNKEL (reference sequence). This CDR3 is 14 amino acids long. V gave up 2 bases and J gave up 3 bases, with 10 bases separating them. CDR3: CASSQPQGHTEAFF. CDR3 in DNA: TGTGCCAGCAGCCAACCCCAGGGGCACACTGAAGCTTTCTTT.

V and J are TRBV27 and TRBJ2-2, with D possibly being TRBD1 (5 bases). The CDR3 totals 14 residues. The V and J ends lost 7 bases and 5 bases respectively, with 14 bases between them. The germline CDR1 and CDR2 sequences are MNHEY and SMNVEV (reference sequence). The chain's CDR3 is CASTGRAITGELFF. In DNA form, the CDR3 reads TGTGCCAGCACGGGCAGGGCAATTACCGGGGAGCTGTTTTTT.